These 30 T cell receptor beta chains share one sample of origin, sequenced in a study of T cell repertoires in cytomegalovirus infection. For these TCRs, the target antigens are not known. In TCRdb, the reads were re-called with MiXCR into one record per CDR3 protein. The sample holds 450,000 to 550,000 distinct CDR3 sequences, more than 40% seen once. The sequencing here drew on cultured PBMCs, taken from culture after CMV antigen stimulation. The receptors here all came from a human donor in good health (CMV status not recorded). Some clones in this sample may be carry-over from other donors' samples.

This clonotype was seen more than once but under ten times. The genes are TRBV7-2 and TRBJ2-1, with TRBD1 matching 7 bases. Trimming at V came to 5 bases and at J to 7 bases, leaving 11 bases not matched to a gene. The germline CDR1 and CDR2 sequences are SGHTA and FQGNSA. The CDR3 totals 15 residues. CDR3 sequence: CASSAYATGSNEQFF. CDR3 nucleotide sequence: TGTGCCAGCAGCGCCTACGCGACAGGGTCTAATGAGCAGTTCTTC.

The J gene is TRBJ1-4, the V gene TRBV6-2 or TRBV6-3, with TRBD1 matching over 8 bases. V shed 4 bases, J shed 11 bases, and the junction held 15 bases outside the gene matches. The CDR3 loop spans 16 amino acids. CDR1 MNHEY and CDR2 SVGEGT come from the germline V gene. The CDR3 nucleotides read TGTGCCAGCAGTTCGGTGATCGGACAGGGTCCGAAGAAACTGTTTTTT. Translation: CASSSVIGQGPKKLFF.

The V and J genes are TRBV19 and TRBJ1-1, with D possibly matching TRBD1 (6 bases). The CDR3 has 14 residues. Germline CDR1 is LNHDA and CDR2 is SQIVND (reference sequence). Trimming shortened V by 7 bases and J by 5 bases, and 17 bases separated the two germline ends. The CDR3 DNA follows: TGTGCCAGTACGATCAACAGGGTTGGAACTGAAGCTTTCTTT. Its translation: CASTINRVGTEAFF.

This chain connects TRBV6-1 to TRBJ1-1, with D possibly TRBD1 on 5 matching bases. The CDR3 covers 11 residues. Trimming stripped 2 bases from V and 12 bases from J, with 10 bases between. Germline CDR1 MNHNS, CDR2 SASEGT. CDR3: CASSEILGPFF. In DNA form, the CDR3 reads TGTGCCAGCAGTGAAATTTTGGGGCCTTTCTTT.

The J gene is TRBJ1-2, the V gene TRBV7-9, with D tentatively TRBD1 (6 bases). Germline loops: CDR1 SEHNR, CDR2 FQNEAQ (reference sequence). This CDR3 comprises 15 residues. Trimming shortened V by 5 bases and J by 4 bases, and 17 bases separated the two germline ends. CDR3 bases: TGTGCCAGCAGCCCCTCCGGGGGCAGTTCCTATGGCTACACCTTC. Its protein is CASSPSGGSSYGYTF.

This clonotype has only one observation. The chain recombines TRBV6-1 with TRBJ2-1; TRBD2 matches at 10 bases. CDR3 size: 17 residues. With V trimmed by 8 bases and J by 4 bases, 14 bases remained unmatched. Germline CDR1 MNHNS, CDR2 SASEGT. CDR3 protein: CASGSASGGLGYNEQFF. The CDR3 DNA is TGTGCCAGCGGCTCAGCTAGCGGGGGCCTAGGTTACAATGAGCAGTTCTTC.

Here the CDR3 DNA reads TGTGCCAGCAGCCTTGGAGTAGGCAGGGGCACTGAAGCTTTCTTT. Its protein product is CASSLGVGRGTEAFF. The V gene is TRBV7-9, the J gene TRBJ1-1, with a possible D match to TRBD1 (6 bases). V lost 5 bases, J lost 4 bases, and 17 bases lay in between. This CDR3 has 15 residues. CDR1 is SEHNR, CDR2 FQNEAQ, per germline (reference sequence).

This clonotype was seen more than once but under ten times. The V and J genes are TRBV7-6 and TRBJ1-1, with D uncertain. The germline V gene encodes CDR1 SGHVS and CDR2 FNYEAQ. The V gene lost 5 bases and the J gene lost 2 bases, with 6 bases spanning the gap. The CDR3 is 12 residues long. In DNA form, the CDR3 reads TGTGCCAGCAGCCCGTATAACACTGAAGCTTTCTTT. As protein: CASSPYNTEAFF.

The chain is built from TRBV11-3 and TRBJ1-1; the D is unclear. The ends were cut back, 11 bases at V and 0 bases at J, with 25 bases in the middle. Germline values: CDR1 SGHNT, CDR2 YENEEA. The CDR3 runs to 17 residues. Here the CDR3 reads CAAETGRPLVMNTEAFF. CDR3 coding DNA: TGTGCCGCAGAAACTGGACGACCTTTAGTCATGAACACTGAAGCTTTCTTT.

This rearrangement joins TRBV27 to TRBJ2-7, with D tentatively TRBD1 or TRBD2 (5 bases each). The germline V gene has CDR1 MNHEY and CDR2 SMNVEV (reference sequence). There are 14 residues in the CDR3. Trimming took off 0 bases at V and 7 bases at J, with 13 bases between the two ends. CDR3 sequence (DNA): TGTGCCAGCAGTTTATCCGGGGCGCGTCGAGAGCAGTACTTC. This encodes CASSLSGARREQYF.

The rearrangement links TRBV7-2 to TRBJ1-1, with a tentative D call TRBD1 (5 bases). The ends were cut back, 8 bases at V and 4 bases at J, with 17 bases in the middle. In germline, CDR1 is SGHTA, CDR2 FQGNSA. The length of the CDR3 is 14 residues. The CDR3 DNA reads as TGTGCCAGCGGCCCGGTCCCAGGGTTCACTGAAGCTTTCTTT. It specifies CASGPVPGFTEAFF.

The chain is built from TRBV4-1 and TRBJ2-7; 10 nucleotides agree with TRBD2. This CDR3 contains 16 residues. Trimming at V came to 2 bases and at J to 4 bases, leaving 8 bases not matched to a gene. Germline V lookup: CDR1 MGHRA, CDR2 YSYEKL. The CDR3 region is CASSQTVLAGSYEQYF. The CDR3 DNA sequence: TGCGCCAGCAGCCAAACAGTACTAGCGGGATCGTACGAGCAGTACTTC.

This sequence joins TRBV12-3 or TRBV12-4 and TRBJ1-3, with 7 bases identical to TRBD1. V was pared by 5 bases and J by 0 bases, with 10 bases of the junction left unmatched. The CDR3 covers 17 residues. The CDR3 sequence: CASSDGGQKISGNTIYF. The DNA for the CDR3 is TGTGCCAGCAGTGACGGGGGACAGAAGATCTCTGGAAACACCATATATTTT.

V is TRBV20-1 and J is TRBJ1-3, with 8 bases fitting TRBD1. The CDR3 totals 14 residues. J was trimmed by 7 bases and V by 3 bases; bases with no gene match: 8. Germline lookup yields CDR1 DFQATT and CDR2 SNEGSKA (reference sequence). The CDR3 protein is CSARSRTGTNTIYF. CDR3 DNA: TGCAGTGCTAGGTCCCGGACAGGGACCAACACCATATATTTT.

This clonotype was counted a few times. The gene calls are TRBV20-1 and TRBJ1-1; 8 nucleotides line up with TRBD1. Germline V gives CDR1 DFQATT, CDR2 SNEGSKA (reference sequence). The CDR3 spans 12 residues. Trimming removed 4 bases from V and 5 bases from J; junction bases left unmatched: 3. CDR3 region: CSANRGGTEAFF. CDR3 DNA sequence: TGCAGTGCTAACAGGGGGGGAACTGAAGCTTTCTTT.

V and J are TRBV28 and TRBJ1-5; D may be TRBD1 (6 bases). Trimming took 6 bases from V and 0 from J, leaving 18 bases between them. Germline loops: CDR1 MDHEN, CDR2 SYDVKM. The CDR3 covers 17 residues. DNA for the CDR3: TGTGCCAGCAGCCCCATGGACAGCGCTTATAGCAATCAGCCCCAGCATTTT. Translated, it gives CASSPMDSAYSNQPQHF.

This clonotype was observed a few times. This sequence joins TRBV7-9 and TRBJ2-1; the match to TRBD2 covers 11 bases. Trimming took 5 bases from V and 1 from J; bases not matched to a gene: 4. Germline loops: CDR1 SEHNR, CDR2 FQNEAQ (reference sequence). The CDR3 totals 16 residues. The CDR3 DNA reads as TGTGCCAGCAGCCCCACTAGCGGGGGTTCCTACAATGAGCAGTTCTTC. It specifies CASSPTSGGSYNEQFF.

This clonotype appeared many times. The J gene is TRBJ2-7, the V gene TRBV7-2, with D possibly matching TRBD1 (5 bases). V was pared by 4 bases and J by 2 bases, with 12 bases between. The CDR3 extends over 14 amino acids. The germline gives CDR1 SGHTA, CDR2 FQGNSA. As DNA, the CDR3 is TGTGCCAGCAGCTCACGTACAGGAGCCTACGAGCAGTACTTC. This codes for CASSSRTGAYEQYF.

This clonotype was counted only a few times. The rearrangement joins TRBV20-1 to TRBJ2-1, with D possibly being TRBD2 (6 bases). Per the germline V gene, CDR1 is DFQATT and CDR2 is SNEGSKA (reference sequence). CDR3 size: 14 residues. V shed 3 bases and J shed 4 bases, with 13 bases lying between them. CDR3 coding DNA: TGCAGTGCTAGTGGAGGAGGGGATTACAATGAGCAGTTCTTC. This encodes CSASGGGDYNEQFF.

In this sample, this clonotype turned up many times. The V call is TRBV7-2, the J call TRBJ1-4, with TRBD1 as a possible D gene (6 bases). V was shortened by 3 bases and J by 0 bases, with 8 bases between the two germline ends. CDR1 and CDR2 from the germline V gene are SGHTA and FQGNSA. The CDR3 extends over 15 amino acids. The CDR3 protein is CASSLGAATNEKLFF. CDR3 nucleotides: TGTGCCAGCAGCTTGGGGGCGGCAACTAATGAAAAACTGTTTTTT.

This clonotype was counted many times. This sequence joins TRBV7-2 and TRBJ2-3; no clear D gene. Trimming left V 5 bases short and J 6 bases short, with 12 bases between. Germline V gene lookup returns CDR1 SGHTA and CDR2 FQGNSA. The length of the CDR3 is 13 residues. The CDR3 bases are TGTGCCAGCAGCCCCCCTCGTTGGGATACGCAGTATTTT. Encoded protein: CASSPPRWDTQYF.

The chain uses TRBV7-8 and TRBJ2-5, with D possibly TRBD2 on 6 matching bases. Germline V gene data show CDR1 as SGHVS and CDR2 as FQNEAQ. This CDR3 spans 16 amino acids. Trimming pared 2 bases from V and 4 bases from J, leaving 17 bases between. CDR3 bases: TGTGCCAGCAGCTTAATTCCGGGAGACGGATCAGAGACCCAGTACTTC. Its translation: CASSLIPGDGSETQYF.

This clonotype was counted a few times. This chain joins TRBV19 and TRBJ2-2; D might be TRBD2 (6 bases). The ends were cut back, 10 bases at V and 7 bases at J, with 13 bases in the middle. Germline loops: CDR1 LNHDA, CDR2 SQIVND (reference sequence). This CDR3 spans 12 amino acids. The CDR3 protein is CATLARGGELFF. Here the CDR3 DNA reads TGTGCCACCCTAGCGAGGGGCGGGGAGCTGTTTTTT.

This clonotype was counted only a few times. V gene TRBV12-5 combines with J gene TRBJ2-2; 7 nucleotides match TRBD1. This CDR3 has 16 amino acids. Losses at the gene ends were 5 bases for V and 0 bases for J; bases not matched to a gene: 6. Germline V gene lookup returns CDR1 LGHNT and CDR2 FRNRAP. In nucleotides, the CDR3 is TGTGCTAGTGGTCGCTCCGGGACAGCGAACACCGGGGAGCTGTTTTTT. Translating it yields CASGRSGTANTGELFF.

The rearrangement uses TRBV5-4 and TRBJ2-5; D tentatively reads TRBD1 or TRBD2 (6 bases each). Germline CDR1 SGHNT, CDR2 YYREEE (reference sequence). V was cut by 1 base and J by 4 bases, with 14 bases left in between. The CDR3 contains 15 residues. CDR3 nucleotides: TGTGCCAGCAGCTTGCGGGGGCATGGAGCAGAGACCCAGTACTTC. It codes for CASSLRGHGAETQYF.

V is TRBV14 and J is TRBJ1-3; 7 bases line up with TRBD1. The CDR3 is 19 residues long. In germline, CDR1 is SGHDN, CDR2 FVKESK. V was pared by 1 base and J by 0 bases, with 12 bases of the junction left unmatched. CDR3 bases: TGTGCCAGCAGCCAAGGGGACAGAGCTTACTTCATCTCTGGAAACACCATATATTTT. It is translated as CASSQGDRAYFISGNTIYF.

V is TRBV11-2 and J is TRBJ2-5; D remains ambiguous. Deletions cut 1 base from V and 1 base from J, with 10 bases between. Germline loops: CDR1 SGHAT, CDR2 FQNNGV. The CDR3 extends over 15 amino acids. The CDR3 spells CASSLVFSTQETQYF. The DNA for the CDR3 is TGTGCCAGCAGCTTAGTTTTTTCCACCCAAGAGACCCAGTACTTC.

V is TRBV7-6 and J is TRBJ2-2; no clear D gene. Germline V CDR1 and CDR2: SGHVS, FNYEAQ. The CDR3 sequence is 18 residues long. V was cut by 1 base and J by 0 bases, with 15 bases left in between. The CDR3 loop reads CASSLGPRIITNTGELFF. In nucleotides, the CDR3 is TGTGCCAGCAGCTTAGGTCCCCGGATCATTACGAACACCGGGGAGCTGTTTTTT. Variable domain in full (rest from reference TRBV7-6 and TRBJ2-2): GAGVSQSPRYKVTKRGQDVALRCDPISGHVSLYWYRQALGQGPEFLTYFNYEAQQDKSGLPNDRFSAERPEGSISTLTIQRTEQRDSAMYRCASSLGPRIITNTGELFFGEGSRLTVL.

In its sample, this clonotype was seen many times. The chain links TRBV7-2 to TRBJ2-1; no reliable D call. Trimming pared 1 base from V and 2 bases from J, leaving 12 bases between. Germline V gene sequence: CDR1 SGHTA, CDR2 FQGNSA. The CDR3 runs to 16 residues. The CDR3 loop is CASSLVLGLAYNEQFF. The CDR3 DNA reads TGTGCCAGCAGCTTAGTATTGGGGTTAGCCTACAATGAGCAGTTCTTC.

As concerns this clonotype: The junction differs from germline at one of its ends, possibly a read error. The chain links TRBV4-1 to TRBJ2-3; 8 bases are a match to TRBD1. The CDR3 sequence is 17 residues long. CDR1 is MGHRA and CDR2 is YSYEKL in the germline V gene. DNA of the CDR3: TGTGCCAGCAGCCTATCCCCGGGACAGGCTAGCACAGATACGCAGTATTTT. Protein product: CASSLSPGQASTDTQYF.